These 12 T cell receptor beta chains were sequenced from one sample in a study of glioma-infiltrating T cells. Amplification of TCR alpha and beta CDR3 regions from RNA used iRepertoire nested multiplex PCR. Via MiXCR, TCRdb re-called the multiplex PCR reads, giving one row per CDR3 protein. In the table there are 12,000 or so distinct CDR3 sequences, 26% of which are singletons. The sequencing sample was made of glioma tissue, nonneoplastic brain tissue, or PBMCs (not recorded which). These receptors were collected from a human donor with low-grade glioma or glioblastoma, undergoing nonglioma brain surgery, or in good health (not recorded which).

This chain joins TRBV11-3 and TRBJ1-6, with 8 positions matching TRBD1. The germline V gene encodes CDR1 SGHNT and CDR2 YENEEA. The CDR3 is 22 residues long. The junction had 18 bases not matched to a gene; V was cut back by 1 base and J by 1 base. CDR3 region: CASSLGSPRRQGIWSYNSPLHF. CDR3 nucleotides: TGTGCCAGCAGCTTAGGATCGCCTAGGAGACAGGGGATTTGGTCCTATAATTCACCCCTCCACTTT.

V is TRBV5-1 and J is TRBJ2-4, with D unresolved. This CDR3 has 12 amino acids. V shed 1 base and J shed 6 bases, with 5 bases lying between them. Per the germline V gene, CDR1 is SGHRS and CDR2 is YFSETQ. The CDR3, as DNA: TGCGCCAGCAGCTTGATGGGAAACATTCAGTACTTC. Protein: CASSLMGNIQYF.

J is TRBJ1-3 and V is TRBV11-2; D gene ambiguous. This CDR3 is built from 15 residues. The ends were cut back, 5 bases at V and 4 bases at J, with 15 bases in the middle. Germline V CDR1 and CDR2: SGHAT, FQNNGV. CDR3 bases: TGTGCCAGCAGCGCCGTTGCGGCAACCGGAAACACCATATATTTT. This sequence encodes CASSAVAATGNTIYF. The full variable domain, its missing parts supplied by reference TRBV11-2 and TRBJ1-3, is EAGVAQSPRYKIIEKRQSVAFWCNPISGHATLYWYQQILGQGPKLLIQFQNNGVVDDSQLPKDRFSAERLKGVDSTLKIQPAKLEDSAVYLCASSAVAATGNTIYFGEGSWLTVV.

There are a few counts of this clonotype. This rearrangement joins TRBV28 to TRBJ1-4; D unclear. CDR1 is MDHEN, CDR2 SYDVKM, per germline. Trimming took off 4 bases at V and 6 bases at J, with 9 bases between the two ends. The CDR3 has 13 amino acids. The CDR3 nucleotides read TGTGCCAGCAGTTCAGAGTCATATGAAAAACTGTTTTTT. This gives the protein CASSSESYEKLFF.

This clonotype occurred many times. The chain is built from TRBV28 and TRBJ2-1; D is unclear. Germline lookup yields CDR1 MDHEN and CDR2 SYDVKM. The CDR3 is 12 amino acids. Between the trimmed V and J ends, which lost 2 bases and 4 bases, there was a span of 3 bases. The CDR3 is CASSLNYNEQFF. CDR3 DNA sequence: TGTGCCAGCAGTTTAAATTACAATGAGCAGTTCTTC.

The sample holds many counts of this clonotype. The CDR3, as DNA: TGCAGTGCTAGGGACACAGTGGGAGGTGATGGCTACACCTTC. It is translated as CSARDTVGGDGYTF. V usage is TRBV20-1 and J usage is TRBJ1-2, with D perhaps matching TRBD1 (5 bases). Germline CDR1 DFQATT, CDR2 SNEGSKA (reference sequence). CDR3 size: 14 residues. The V end lost 3 bases, the J end lost 6 bases, and 17 bases lay between the germline ends.

With respect to this clonotype: A read error may explain this, as a much larger clone is one base away. This sequence joins TRBV28 and TRBJ1-5; D unresolved. The CDR3 is made up of 15 amino acids. Germline V lookup: CDR1 MDHEN, CDR2 SYDVKM. This CDR3 is CASSSRVRLNQPRHF. The CDR3 nucleotides read TGTGCCAGCAGTTCGAGGGTGCGTCTCAATCAGCCCCGGCATTTT.

This clonotype was found many times. V gene TRBV6-4 combines with J gene TRBJ1-6; D is possibly TRBD1 (6 bases). In germline, CDR1 is MRHNA, CDR2 SNTAGT. V lost 0 bases, J lost 9 bases, and 9 bases lay in between. CDR3 size: 14 residues. In DNA, the CDR3 is TGTGCCAGCAGTGACTCAGCGACAGGTTCACCCCTCCACTTT. Encoded protein: CASSDSATGSPLHF.

This clonotype was picked up a small number of times. This rearrangement joins TRBV2 to TRBJ1-6; tentative D call: TRBD1 (6 bases). The CDR3 contains 15 residues. The ends were cut back, 7 bases at V and 7 bases at J, with 17 bases in the middle. The V gene's germline CDR1 is SNHLY and CDR2 FYNNEI. The chain's CDR3 is CASKYLQGTNSPLHF. CDR3 DNA: TGTGCCAGCAAATATCTACAGGGCACCAATTCACCCCTCCACTTT.

This clonotype was seen ten or more times. The V and J genes are TRBV6-2 or TRBV6-3 and TRBJ2-2; TRBD2 matches at 14 bases. CDR3 length equals 14 residues. Germline V gene lookup returns CDR1 MNHEY and CDR2 SVGEGT. The trim removed 8 bases at V and 4 bases at J, leaving 0 bases unmatched. The CDR3 loop reads CASGTSGSTGELFF. CDR3 coding DNA: TGTGCCAGCGGGACTAGCGGGAGCACCGGGGAGCTGTTTTTT.

The rearrangement uses TRBV12-5 and TRBJ2-7, with 8 bases fitting TRBD2. This CDR3 is built from 14 residues. The germline V gene encodes CDR1 LGHNT and CDR2 FRNRAP. V gave up 7 bases and J gave up 4 bases; unmatched junction bases: 9. The CDR3 loop reads CASASGTSKYEQYF. CDR3 DNA: TGTGCTAGTGCCTCCGGGACTAGTAAATACGAGCAGTACTTC.

This clonotype was counted only a few times. The rearrangement links TRBV5-4 to TRBJ1-2; a possible D gene is TRBD1 (6 bases). Germline CDR1 is SGHNT and CDR2 is YYREEE (reference sequence). V lost 2 bases and J lost 3, with 8 bases in between. The length of the CDR3 is 13 residues. The CDR3 here is CASSLPGDYGYTF. CDR3 nucleotide sequence: TGTGCCAGCAGCTTACCAGGGGACTATGGCTACACCTTC.